The T cell receptor (beta chain) under discussion was sequenced for a study of Ad26.COV2.S vaccination and SARS-CoV-2 variants. Study in general: Donor participated within the Ad26.COV2.S arm of the COV1001 trial. In the study, Ad26.COV2.S was injected intramuscularly once, or twice 56 days apart.

Described treatment: 15 to 20 received Ad26.COV2.S at low or high dose, single or two shots; 5 received placebo; per-sample allocation not given. After the first vaccine or placebo injection, samples were drawn on day 63. This CDR3 spans 13 amino acids. Trimming removed 2 bases from V and 2 bases from J, with 6 bases in between. Germline loops: CDR1 SGHVS, CDR2 FQNEAQ. Data came from immunoSEQ multiplex PCR; TCRdb stores just in-frame clones and leaves some out. The sample yields about 390,000 clones, around 85% seen once. This TCR derives from a person between 18 and 65 years old who received the Ad26.COV2.S COVID-19 vaccine or a placebo. The rearrangement links TRBV7-8 to TRBJ1-1; unclear D gene. The specimen was peripheral blood, collected in a trial of Ad26.COV2.S vaccine versus placebo. The CDR3 DNA is TGTGCCAGCAGCTTATTCCTTAACACTGAAGCTTTCTTT. It specifies CASSLFLNTEAFF. Variable domain in full (rest from reference TRBV7-8 and TRBJ1-1): GAGVSQSPRYKVAKRGQDVALRCDPISGHVSLFWYQQALGQGPEFLTYFQNEAQLDKSGLPSDRFFAERPEGSVSTLKIQRTQQEDSAVYLCASSLFLNTEAFFGQGTRLTVV.